These T cell receptor beta chains were read from a single sample in a study of T cell repertoires in aging, cancer and after chemotherapy. One entry per CDR3 protein, called by TCRdb with MiXCR from the multiplex PCR reads. The sample lists thousands of distinct CDR3 sequences, 26% occurring once. Material: blood. Every receptor here comes from a human donor in good health. Each CDR3 is given with its conserved first and last residue. The D gene is left open where the match is weak. Clone size is stated in some rows and not others, as once, few, many or a class when expanded.

cdr3_nt: TGTGCCAGCAGTGGGACAGGGGGAGGGACTGAAGCTTTCTTT; cdr3_aa: CASSGTGGGTEAFF; j_call: TRBJ1-1; clone_size: .; d_call: TRBD1; v_call: TRBV6-1
cdr3_nt: TGTGCCATTTCGGGACAGTTGAACACCGGGGAGCTGTTTTTT; cdr3_aa: CAISGQLNTGELFF; j_call: TRBJ2-2; clone_size: large; d_call: TRBD1; v_call: TRBV19
cdr3_nt: TGTGCCTGGAGTGTAGGAGGGGGAGGCGAGCAGTACTTC; cdr3_aa: CAWSVGGGGEQYF; j_call: TRBJ2-7; clone_size: few; d_call: .; v_call: TRBV30
cdr3_nt: TGTGCCAGCAGTTCCTCTCAGGGCTACCAAGAGACCCAGTACTTC; cdr3_aa: CASSSSQGYQETQYF; j_call: TRBJ2-5; clone_size: few; d_call: .; v_call: TRBV12-3/TRBV12-4
cdr3_nt: TGTGCCAGCAGGCGGGAAACTCCGGAGACTGAAGCTTTCTTT; cdr3_aa: CASRRETPETEAFF; j_call: TRBJ1-1; clone_size: .; d_call: .; v_call: TRBV21-1
cdr3_nt: TGTGCCAGCAGTTACCAAGAGACCCAGTACTTC; cdr3_aa: CASSYQETQYF; j_call: TRBJ2-5; clone_size: medium-sized; d_call: .; v_call: TRBV6-6
cdr3_nt: TGTGCCAGCAGTTTATTAGGTAGCGGACAGCCCCAGCATTTT; cdr3_aa: CASSLLGSGQPQHF; j_call: TRBJ1-5; clone_size: .; d_call: .; v_call: TRBV27
cdr3_nt: TGTGCCAGCAGTGACAGCCCTAACTATGGCTACACCTTC; cdr3_aa: CASSDSPNYGYTF; j_call: TRBJ1-2; clone_size: medium-sized; d_call: .; v_call: TRBV6-5
cdr3_nt: TGTGCCAGCTCACCTAGTGGGAACACTGAAGCTTTCTTT; cdr3_aa: CASSPSGNTEAFF; j_call: TRBJ1-1; clone_size: .; d_call: .; v_call: TRBV18
cdr3_nt: TGTGCCAGCAGCACCGAACCGACACGGCCGTTCTTC; cdr3_aa: CASSTEPTRPFF; j_call: TRBJ2-1; clone_size: medium-sized; d_call: .; v_call: TRBV7-9
cdr3_nt: TGTGCCCAGGACTTAGGGGGAGCCTATGGCTACACCTTC; cdr3_aa: CAQDLGGAYGYTF; j_call: TRBJ1-2; clone_size: medium-sized; d_call: .; v_call: TRBV19
cdr3_nt: TGTGCCAGCAGCTTGATGTTGGGGAACACTGAAGCTTTCTTT; cdr3_aa: CASSLMLGNTEAFF; j_call: TRBJ1-1; clone_size: .; d_call: .; v_call: TRBV5-4
cdr3_nt: TGTGCCAGCAGTGGTGGGGGCAATCAGCCCCAGCATTTT; cdr3_aa: CASSGGGNQPQHF; j_call: TRBJ1-5; clone_size: .; d_call: .; v_call: TRBV6-1
cdr3_nt: TGTGCCAGCTCCTCGGACAGGAATGAAAAACTGTTTTTT; cdr3_aa: CASSSDRNEKLFF; j_call: TRBJ1-4; clone_size: medium-sized; d_call: TRBD1; v_call: TRBV18
cdr3_nt: TGTGCCACCAGCAACAATCTAGCAGTCCAAGAGACCCAGTACTTC; cdr3_aa: CATSNNLAVQETQYF; j_call: TRBJ2-5; clone_size: medium-sized; d_call: .; v_call: TRBV15
cdr3_nt: TGTGCCAGCACCCACAGGGGGCAGGGAAGTAACTATGGCTACACCTTC; cdr3_aa: CASTHRGQGSNYGYTF; j_call: TRBJ1-2; clone_size: medium-sized; d_call: TRBD1; v_call: TRBV6-6
cdr3_nt: TGTGCCAGCAGCTGGAGACAGTCCTCGAACACTGAAGCTTTCTTT; cdr3_aa: CASSWRQSSNTEAFF; j_call: TRBJ1-1; clone_size: medium-sized; d_call: .; v_call: TRBV6-5
cdr3_nt: TGTGCCAGCTCAGAGATCAACACTGAAGCTTTCTTT; cdr3_aa: CASSEINTEAFF; j_call: TRBJ1-1; clone_size: few; d_call: .; v_call: TRBV18
cdr3_nt: TGCAGTGCCTCCGGCGGGGGGAATGAGCAGTTCTTC; cdr3_aa: CSASGGGNEQFF; j_call: TRBJ2-1; clone_size: .; d_call: TRBD2; v_call: TRBV20-1
cdr3_nt: TGTGCCAGCACCCCGGGACAGTATAATTCACCCCTCCACTTT; cdr3_aa: CASTPGQYNSPLHF; j_call: TRBJ1-6; clone_size: .; d_call: TRBD1; v_call: TRBV12-3/TRBV12-4
cdr3_nt: TGTGCCAGCAGCTTAGGGGTTAGCGGGAGGGTCTATGAGCAGTTCTTC; cdr3_aa: CASSLGVSGRVYEQFF; j_call: TRBJ2-1; clone_size: .; d_call: TRBD2; v_call: TRBV11-2
cdr3_nt: TGCAGCGTTGGGGTGATAACTAATGAAAAACTGTTTTTT; cdr3_aa: CSVGVITNEKLFF; j_call: TRBJ1-4; clone_size: large; d_call: .; v_call: TRBV29-1
cdr3_nt: TGTGCCAGCAGCCGGGACAGGAGGAATTCACCCCTCCACTTT; cdr3_aa: CASSRDRRNSPLHF; j_call: TRBJ1-6; clone_size: .; d_call: TRBD1; v_call: TRBV6-2/TRBV6-3
cdr3_nt: TGTGCCAGCAGCAGGGGACTAGCGGGGTCTGGCGAGCAGTACTTC; cdr3_aa: CASSRGLAGSGEQYF; j_call: TRBJ2-7; clone_size: few; d_call: TRBD2; v_call: TRBV5-6
cdr3_nt: TGCGCCAGCAGCATCTCGACAGGGGAGGAAGAGACCCAGTACTTC; cdr3_aa: CASSISTGEEETQYF; j_call: TRBJ2-5; clone_size: .; d_call: TRBD1; v_call: TRBV5-1
cdr3_nt: TGTGCCTGGAGTGTATCAGGGTCCAAAAACATTCAGTACTTC; cdr3_aa: CAWSVSGSKNIQYF; j_call: TRBJ2-4; clone_size: medium-sized; d_call: .; v_call: TRBV30
cdr3_nt: TGTGCCAGCAGTTTAGGGAACGTGGAGACCCAGTACTTC; cdr3_aa: CASSLGNVETQYF; j_call: TRBJ2-5; clone_size: .; d_call: .; v_call: TRBV12-3/TRBV12-4
cdr3_nt: TGTGCCAGCTCACCCGCCAACACTGAAGCTTTCTTT; cdr3_aa: CASSPANTEAFF; j_call: TRBJ1-1; clone_size: medium-sized; d_call: .; v_call: TRBV18
cdr3_nt: TGTGCCAGCAGCTCGGGGGTCGGCACAGATACGCAGTATTTT; cdr3_aa: CASSSGVGTDTQYF; j_call: TRBJ2-3; clone_size: once; d_call: .; v_call: TRBV11-2
cdr3_nt: TGCAGTGCTAGAGATTGGGGCTACACCTTC; cdr3_aa: CSARDWGYTF; j_call: TRBJ1-2; clone_size: .; d_call: .; v_call: TRBV20-1
cdr3_nt: TGTGCCAGCAGCCCCGGGACTAGCGGGCCGAACTCCTACGAGCAGTACTTC; cdr3_aa: CASSPGTSGPNSYEQYF; j_call: TRBJ2-7; clone_size: .; d_call: TRBD2; v_call: TRBV5-4
cdr3_nt: TGCAGTGCTAGAGTTCCGGGACTAGCGGATTACGAGCAGTACTTC; cdr3_aa: CSARVPGLADYEQYF; j_call: TRBJ2-7; clone_size: .; d_call: TRBD2; v_call: TRBV20-1
cdr3_nt: TGTGCCAGCAGTCCAACCAGGGGAACCACTGAAGCTTTCTTT; cdr3_aa: CASSPTRGTTEAFF; j_call: TRBJ1-1; clone_size: medium-sized; d_call: .; v_call: TRBV27
cdr3_nt: TGTGCCAGTAGTAAGACTAGCGGGGTGGGTTCTGGGGCCAACGTCCTGACTTTC; cdr3_aa: CASSKTSGVGSGANVLTF; j_call: TRBJ2-6; clone_size: .; d_call: TRBD2; v_call: TRBV19
cdr3_nt: TGTGCCAGTAAGCAGCAATCCAACTATGGCTACACCTTC; cdr3_aa: CASKQQSNYGYTF; j_call: TRBJ1-2; clone_size: medium-sized; d_call: .; v_call: TRBV19
cdr3_nt: TGTGCCAGCGGACCTCAGACAGGGGCCTTGAACACTGAAGCTTTCTTT; cdr3_aa: CASGPQTGALNTEAFF; j_call: TRBJ1-1; clone_size: .; d_call: TRBD1; v_call: TRBV27
cdr3_nt: TGTGCCACATCCGGGACACACTATTACAATGAGCAGTTCTTC; cdr3_aa: CATSGTHYYNEQFF; j_call: TRBJ2-1; clone_size: large; d_call: .; v_call: TRBV15
cdr3_nt: TGTGCCAGCAGCTCATGGCGAATACAGGAGATCTCCTACGAGCAGTACTTC; cdr3_aa: CASSSWRIQEISYEQYF; j_call: TRBJ2-7; clone_size: .; d_call: .; v_call: TRBV7-9
cdr3_nt: TGTGCCAGTCGACTTTCTGGCGACACCGGGGAGCTGTTTTTT; cdr3_aa: CASRLSGDTGELFF; j_call: TRBJ2-2; clone_size: large; d_call: .; v_call: TRBV19
cdr3_nt: TGTGCCTGGAGCGCCACCCCGACCGGGTTCTATTTT; cdr3_aa: CAWSATPTGFYF; j_call: TRBJ1-3; clone_size: medium-sized; d_call: .; v_call: TRBV30
cdr3_nt: TGTGCCAGCAGTTTGGCAGGGTCGAACACTGAAGCTTTCTTT; cdr3_aa: CASSLAGSNTEAFF; j_call: TRBJ1-1; clone_size: once; d_call: .; v_call: TRBV6-2/TRBV6-3
cdr3_nt: TGTGCCAGTAGTATGGTAGTAGCGGATACCTACGAGCAGTACTTC; cdr3_aa: CASSMVVADTYEQYF; j_call: TRBJ2-7; clone_size: medium-sized; d_call: .; v_call: TRBV19
cdr3_nt: TGTGCCAGAAGCCCGCGTGGGGGGAGGGAGGGGAATGAGCAGTTCTTC; cdr3_aa: CARSPRGGREGNEQFF; j_call: TRBJ2-1; clone_size: .; d_call: TRBD2; v_call: TRBV7-4
cdr3_nt: TGTGCCAGCAGCTTGGGGGGTGGTCCTGCAGATACGCAGTATTTT; cdr3_aa: CASSLGGGPADTQYF; j_call: TRBJ2-3; clone_size: medium-sized; d_call: .; v_call: TRBV6-5
cdr3_nt: TGCGCCAGCAGCCATTCGACAGTAGACGGCTACACCTTC; cdr3_aa: CASSHSTVDGYTF; j_call: TRBJ1-2; clone_size: .; d_call: .; v_call: TRBV4-3
cdr3_nt: TGTGTCAGCAGACCGGACAGGGGCAACTACAATGAGCAGTTCTTC; cdr3_aa: CVSRPDRGNYNEQFF; j_call: TRBJ2-1; clone_size: .; d_call: TRBD1; v_call: TRBV5-5
cdr3_nt: TGCGCCAGCAGCTTAAGCGCCGGGACAGATACGCAGTATTTT; cdr3_aa: CASSLSAGTDTQYF; j_call: TRBJ2-3; clone_size: few; d_call: .; v_call: TRBV5-1
cdr3_nt: TGTGCCAGCTCACCGGGGGAGGCCTATGGCTACACCTTC; cdr3_aa: CASSPGEAYGYTF; j_call: TRBJ1-2; clone_size: medium-sized; d_call: .; v_call: TRBV18
cdr3_nt: TGCAGCGCCAGGCGAGGTTCCGCCGGGGAGCTGTTTTTT; cdr3_aa: CSARRGSAGELFF; j_call: TRBJ2-2; clone_size: medium-sized; d_call: .; v_call: TRBV29-1
cdr3_nt: TGTGCCATCAGTGACGGGGGCGGTGGACAAGAGACCCAGTACTTC; cdr3_aa: CAISDGGGGQETQYF; j_call: TRBJ2-5; clone_size: .; d_call: .; v_call: TRBV10-3
cdr3_nt: TGTGCCAGCAGCCCCACAATGCACTATGGCTACACCTTC; cdr3_aa: CASSPTMHYGYTF; j_call: TRBJ1-2; clone_size: medium-sized; d_call: .; v_call: TRBV12-3/TRBV12-4
cdr3_nt: TGCGCCAGCAGCGTTTACAGAAGTGGCTACACCTTC; cdr3_aa: CASSVYRSGYTF; j_call: TRBJ1-2; clone_size: .; d_call: .; v_call: TRBV5-1
cdr3_nt: TGTGCCAGCAGTTTATCGGGGGCAGGCTTAAATGAAAAACTGTTTTTT; cdr3_aa: CASSLSGAGLNEKLFF; j_call: TRBJ1-4; clone_size: .; d_call: .; v_call: TRBV27
cdr3_nt: TGTGCCAGCAGCTTACCTAGCGGGGGCCAAGAGACCCAGTACTTC; cdr3_aa: CASSLPSGGQETQYF; j_call: TRBJ2-5; clone_size: medium-sized; d_call: TRBD2; v_call: TRBV7-9
cdr3_nt: TGTGCCAGTAGTATGGGGGGAGCTGGCACCTACGAGCAGTACTTC; cdr3_aa: CASSMGGAGTYEQYF; j_call: TRBJ2-7; clone_size: medium-sized; d_call: .; v_call: TRBV19
cdr3_nt: TGTGCCAGCAGCTTCACAGGGGTTAACTCTGGAAACACCATATATTTT; cdr3_aa: CASSFTGVNSGNTIYF; j_call: TRBJ1-3; clone_size: .; d_call: TRBD1; v_call: TRBV7-2
cdr3_nt: TGCGCCAGCAGCCAAGATGGCGGGGGGACAGATACGCAGTATTTT; cdr3_aa: CASSQDGGGTDTQYF; j_call: TRBJ2-3; clone_size: few; d_call: TRBD2; v_call: TRBV4-3
cdr3_nt: TGTGCCAGCTCACCAGACAGGGTCTATGGCTACACCTTC; cdr3_aa: CASSPDRVYGYTF; j_call: TRBJ1-2; clone_size: medium-sized; d_call: TRBD1; v_call: TRBV18